This T cell receptor (beta chain) appears in the sequencing data of a study of T-cell reconstitution after alpha-beta-depleted transplantation in children. V was shortened by 1 base and J by 9 bases, with 10 bases between the two germline ends. The length of the CDR3 is 13 residues. From germline, CDR1 is LNHNV and CDR2 YYDKDF (reference sequence). This clonotype was seen only a few times. For TCRbeta, the library was prepared with unique molecular identifiers. TCRdb processed the PCR reads anew with MiXCR; each CDR3 protein has one entry. The repertoire consists of about 420,000 distinct CDR3 sequences, with roughly 11% occurring once and the leading ten covering roughly 5.1%.

The material was PBMCs from the stem cell graft donor, obtained from the stem cell graft. The source of this sequence is a human donor who donated a stem cell graft to a child with acute myeloid leukemia. The chain uses TRBV15 and TRBJ1-5; perhaps TRBD1 as D (6 bases). CDR3 amino acids: CATSRGVQGPQHF. Here the CDR3 DNA reads TGTGCCACCAGCAGAGGAGTACAGGGGCCCCAGCATTTT.